The present TCR beta chain was sequenced within a study of Ad26.COV2.S vaccination and SARS-CoV-2 variants. The CDR3 is made up of 12 amino acids. Between the trimmed V and J ends, which lost 4 bases and 3 bases, there was a span of 7 bases. Germline CDR1 reads KGHSH; CDR2 reads LQKENI. Assay used: immunoSEQ multiplex PCR; TCRdb lists only in-frame clones, some missing. This repertoire shows about 390,000 clones, roughly 90% found once; its top ten account for around 1.7%. The treatment denotes: around 19 received Ad26.COV2.S at low or high dose, single or two shots; roughly 5 received placebo; per-sample allocation not given. Sample collection was performed on day 63 after the first vaccine or placebo injection.

The source of this sequence is a person between 18 and 59 years old who received the Ad26.COV2.S COVID-19 vaccine or a placebo. The input for sequencing was peripheral blood, taken in a trial of Ad26.COV2.S vaccine versus placebo. The V gene is TRBV18, the J gene TRBJ2-7; D perhaps matches TRBD1 (6 bases). Here the CDR3 DNA reads TGTGCCAGCTCACTGGACAGCTACGAGCAGTACTTC. Protein sequence: CASSLDSYEQYF. Full variable domain (outside the CDR3, taken from reference TRBV18 and TRBJ2-7): NAGVMQNPRHLVRRRGQEARLRCSPMKGHSHVYWYRQLPEEGLKFMVYLQKENIIDESGMPKERFSAEFPKEGPSILRIQQVVRGDSAAYFCASSLDSYEQYFGPGTRLTVT.